This T cell receptor (beta chain) is drawn from a study of blood T cells in healthy people across ages. Findings and caveats of the study: Per million T cells, TCR beta diversity dropped roughly linearly as age increased.

Alongside a J-beta primer mix, a sample-barcoded 5' primer served in a second PCR lasting about 7 to 11 cycles. MiXCR was run by TCRdb on the 5' RACE reads, yielding one entry per CDR3 protein. Of some 1,800,000 distinct CDR3 sequences listed, roughly two fifths are singletons. The CDR3 has 12 residues. The V and J ends lost 7 bases and 7 bases respectively, with 13 bases between them. From germline, CDR1 is MDHEN and CDR2 SYDVKM. Comment on this clonotype: Its antigen is as yet unknown.

The chain links TRBV28 to TRBJ1-1; maybe TRBD1 (5 bases). The sequence came from a human donor in good health. The specimen was blood. In DNA form, the CDR3 reads TGTGCCAGCATCGGGGGTCTTGGTGAAGCTTTCTTT. Amino acids: CASIGGLGEAFF.